Listed below are T cell receptor beta chains from one sample, sequenced in a study of T cells after yellow fever vaccination. TCRdb re-analysed the 5' RACE reads in MiXCR, keeping a single row per CDR3 protein. The table includes 70,000 or so distinct CDR3 sequences, about 6% detected once. The specimen comprised CD4+ T cells sorted from PBMCs, sampled roughly 14 days after the first yellow fever vaccination. The origin of the receptors is a man younger than 30 who received the YFV17D yellow fever vaccine. The CDR3 runs from the conserved cysteine through the conserved F or W. D genes are given only for firm matches. Some rows have no size entry. The others give once, few or many, or a class for an expanded clone.

D gene	clone size	V gene	J gene	CDR3 protein	CDR3 DNA
NA	many	TRBV7-2	TRBJ2-5	CASSPMGGRETQYF	TGTGCCAGCAGTCCAATGGGGGGGCGAGAGACCCAGTACTTC
NA	many	TRBV15	TRBJ2-5	CATSPRITQETQYF	TGTGCCACCTCGCCGCGCATCACTCAAGAGACCCAGTACTTC
TRBD2	many	TRBV12-3/TRBV12-4	TRBJ2-2	CASSLLAGEGELFF	TGTGCCAGCAGTTTACTAGCGGGGGAGGGGGAGCTGTTTTTT
TRBD1	NA	TRBV5-1	TRBJ2-7	CASSSTTGTGVVEQYF	TGCGCCAGCAGCTCGACCACCGGGACAGGGGTCGTCGAGCAGTACTTC
NA	many	TRBV7-2	TRBJ2-3	CASSLAQRVDTQYF	TGTGCCAGCAGCTTAGCCCAGCGGGTAGATACGCAGTATTTT
NA	many	TRBV7-3	TRBJ1-1	CASSHRNTEAFF	TGTGCCAGCAGCCACAGGAACACTGAAGCTTTCTTT
TRBD2	many	TRBV20-1	TRBJ2-3	CSASASGGLTDTQYF	TGCAGTGCTAGCGCGAGCGGGGGGCTCACAGATACGCAGTATTTT
NA	many	TRBV7-2	TRBJ2-5	CASALRAPETQYF	TGTGCCAGCGCCCTCCGGGCGCCAGAGACCCAGTACTTC
TRBD1	many	TRBV7-2	TRBJ1-6	CASSSQGVESPLHF	TGTGCCAGCAGCTCTCAGGGGGTTGAATCACCCCTCCACTTT
NA	many	TRBV20-1	TRBJ2-3	CSASRDTDTQYF	TGCAGTGCTAGCAGAGACACAGATACGCAGTATTTT
NA	many	TRBV5-1	TRBJ2-1	CASSQTRNEQFF	TGCGCCAGCAGCCAGACACGCAATGAGCAGTTCTTC
TRBD1	many	TRBV20-1	TRBJ1-5	CSAVRGTQPQHF	TGCAGTGCGGTCAGGGGGACCCAGCCCCAGCATTTT
NA	many	TRBV5-1	TRBJ1-5	CASSLGLSNQPQHF	TGCGCCAGCAGCTTGGGGTTGAGCAATCAGCCCCAGCATTTT
NA	many	TRBV5-1	TRBJ1-2	CASSSGGGSNYGYTF	TGCGCCAGCAGCTCGGGAGGGGGTTCCAACTATGGCTACACCTTC
TRBD1	many	TRBV7-9	TRBJ2-2	CASSPFRDRGTGELFF	TGTGCCAGCAGCCCCTTCCGGGACAGGGGGACCGGGGAGCTGTTTTTT
TRBD1	many	TRBV12-3/TRBV12-4	TRBJ2-7	CASSRGTGQLEQYF	TGTGCCAGCAGCCGCGGGACAGGCCAACTCGAGCAGTACTTC
NA	many	TRBV10-2	TRBJ1-5	CASSDTNSNQPQHF	TGCGCCAGCAGTGACACCAACAGCAATCAGCCCCAGCATTTT
NA	many	TRBV3-1	TRBJ2-5	CASSPSTVQETQYF	TGTGCCAGCAGTCCCTCGACAGTACAAGAGACCCAGTACTTC
NA	many	TRBV7-9	TRBJ1-3	CASSLAPSGSTIYF	TGTGCCAGCAGCTTAGCGCCCTCGGGGTCTACCATATATTTT
TRBD1	many	TRBV20-1	TRBJ2-1	CSADTPGQGGNYNEQFF	TGCAGTGCAGATACACCGGGACAGGGGGGAAACTACAATGAGCAGTTCTTC
TRBD2	many	TRBV29-1	TRBJ2-3	CSVSRTSGGTDTQYF	TGCAGCGTTTCGCGGACTAGCGGGGGCACCGATACGCAGTATTTT
NA	NA	TRBV5-6	TRBJ2-1	CASSSGLLCCNEQFF	TGTGCCAGCAGCTCCGGACTCCTCTGCTGCAATGAGCAGTTCTTC
NA	NA	TRBV5-4	TRBJ1-3	CASSWGRNGNTMYF	TGTGCCAGCAGCTGGGGACGGAATGGAAACACCATGTATTTT
NA	many	TRBV12-3/TRBV12-4	TRBJ2-5	CASSNWGGWQETQYF	TGTGCCAGCAGCAACTGGGGTGGTTGGCAAGAGACCCAGTACTTC
NA	many	TRBV20-1	TRBJ2-1	CSAGGTNNEQFF	TGCAGTGCAGGAGGGACAAACAATGAGCAGTTCTTC
NA	many	TRBV3-1	TRBJ1-1	CASKNGVSYAAFF	TGTGCCAGCAAAAACGGGGTATCTTACGCGGCTTTCTTT
NA	many	TRBV4-3	TRBJ2-5	CASSQGRGETQYF	TGCGCCAGCAGCCAAGGACGGGGCGAGACCCAGTACTTC
TRBD2	many	TRBV20-1	TRBJ2-5	CSARLPSSGGETQYF	TGCAGTGCTAGATTACCCTCTAGCGGGGGAGAGACCCAGTACTTC
NA	many	TRBV5-1	TRBJ2-3	CASSSELGDPDTQYF	TGCGCCAGCAGCTCCGAACTAGGGGACCCAGATACGCAGTATTTT
TRBD1	many	TRBV20-1	TRBJ1-5	CSAMTGLDQPQHF	TGCAGTGCTATGACAGGGCTAGATCAGCCCCAGCATTTT
NA	many	TRBV12-3/TRBV12-4	TRBJ2-3	CASSLSTPTDTQYF	TGTGCCAGCAGTTTGTCTACTCCCACAGATACGCAGTATTTT
TRBD1	many	TRBV11-3	TRBJ2-7	CASSLGTGYEQYF	TGTGCCAGCAGCCTAGGGACAGGCTACGAGCAGTACTTC
TRBD2	many	TRBV20-1	TRBJ2-1	CSARNSGGAGEQFF	TGCAGTGCAAGAAATAGCGGGGGGGCGGGTGAGCAGTTCTTC
NA	many	TRBV3-1	TRBJ1-2	CASSLGIYGYTF	TGTGCCAGCAGTCTGGGGATCTATGGCTACACCTTC
TRBD2	NA	TRBV5-4	TRBJ2-2	CASSIPSGGRHFAGELFF	TGTGCCAGCAGCATCCCTAGCGGGGGCCGCCACTTCGCCGGGGAGCTGTTTTTT
NA	many	TRBV5-6	TRBJ2-4	CASSYPGSIKNIQYF	TGTGCCAGCAGCTATCCGGGAAGTATCAAAAACATTCAGTACTTC
TRBD1	many	TRBV5-1	TRBJ2-6	CASSLIGTGAGANVLTF	TGCGCCAGCAGCTTGATCGGGACAGGGGCTGGGGCCAACGTCCTGACTTTC
NA	many	TRBV4-2	TRBJ2-1	CASSQAGTSMNEQFF	TGTGCCAGCAGCCAAGCCGGGACTTCGATGAATGAGCAGTTCTTC
NA	many	TRBV5-1	TRBJ2-7	CASSNTYEQYF	TGCGCCAGCAGCAATACCTACGAGCAGTACTTC
NA	many	TRBV5-1	TRBJ1-2	CASSVGTASPTYGYTF	TGCGCCAGCAGCGTGGGAACAGCCTCACCAACCTATGGCTACACCTTC
TRBD1	many	TRBV25-1	TRBJ2-1	CASSGSGTALEEQFF	TGTGCCAGCAGTGGTTCCGGGACAGCCTTAGAGGAGCAGTTCTTC
NA	many	TRBV20-1	TRBJ1-5	CSALGQHNQPQHF	TGCAGTGCTCTGGGCCAGCACAATCAGCCCCAGCATTTT
TRBD2	many	TRBV20-1	TRBJ2-2	CSARAQLAVTGELFF	TGCAGTGCTAGAGCCCAACTAGCGGTCACCGGGGAGCTGTTTTTT
TRBD2	many	TRBV7-9	TRBJ2-3	CASSLLGLADTQYF	TGTGCCAGCAGCTTATTGGGACTAGCAGATACGCAGTATTTT
TRBD1	many	TRBV14	TRBJ2-2	CASSPRQGRTTGELFF	TGTGCCAGCAGCCCACGACAGGGCAGAACCACCGGGGAGCTGTTTTTT
NA	many	TRBV6-1	TRBJ2-3	CASRSGWGTDTQYF	TGTGCCAGCAGGTCCGGATGGGGAACAGATACGCAGTATTTT
NA	many	TRBV11-2	TRBJ2-3	CASSLPVTDTQYF	TGTGCCAGCAGCTTACCGGTCACAGATACGCAGTATTTT
NA	many	TRBV7-2	TRBJ2-1	CASSLVRGDEQFF	TGTGCCAGCAGCTTAGTAAGGGGGGATGAGCAGTTCTTC
NA	many	TRBV20-1	TRBJ2-7	CSAPRPGFSYEQYF	TGCAGTGCTCCCCGGCCGGGGTTCTCCTACGAGCAGTACTTC
NA	many	TRBV5-1	TRBJ2-3	CASSLVEGAGDTQYF	TGCGCCAGCAGCTTGGTGGAGGGGGCTGGGGATACGCAGTATTTT
TRBD2	few	TRBV30	TRBJ2-7	CAWSVLAGVYEQYF	TGTGCCTGGAGTGTTCTAGCGGGGGTCTACGAGCAGTACTTC
TRBD2	few	TRBV5-6	TRBJ2-5	CASSPRLAGHETQYF	TGTGCCAGCAGCCCGCGACTAGCGGGGCACGAGACCCAGTACTTC
TRBD2	many	TRBV2	TRBJ2-7	CASSATSGEQYF	TGTGCCAGCAGTGCGACTAGCGGCGAGCAGTACTTC
NA	many	TRBV18	TRBJ1-1	CASSPLNPTGKVLAEAFF	TGTGCCAGCTCACCATTGAACCCGACAGGCAAGGTTCTTGCTGAAGCTTTCTTT
NA	many	TRBV4-1	TRBJ1-2	CASSQGSPSNYGYTF	TGCGCCAGCAGCCAAGGTTCCCCCAGTAACTATGGCTACACCTTC
NA	many	TRBV5-1	TRBJ2-5	CASSLGQQLGETQYF	TGCGCCAGCAGCTTGGGGCAGCAACTAGGAGAGACCCAGTACTTC
NA	many	TRBV9	TRBJ2-5	CASSAHRGETQYF	TGTGCCAGCAGCGCCCATAGGGGCGAGACCCAGTACTTC
NA	many	TRBV18	TRBJ2-2	CASSLAALGELFF	TGTGCCAGCTCACTCGCGGCCCTCGGGGAGCTGTTTTTT
NA	many	TRBV7-8	TRBJ1-6	CASSSQNYRATGPLHF	TGTGCCAGCAGCTCCCAAAATTACCGGGCAACGGGGCCCCTCCACTTT